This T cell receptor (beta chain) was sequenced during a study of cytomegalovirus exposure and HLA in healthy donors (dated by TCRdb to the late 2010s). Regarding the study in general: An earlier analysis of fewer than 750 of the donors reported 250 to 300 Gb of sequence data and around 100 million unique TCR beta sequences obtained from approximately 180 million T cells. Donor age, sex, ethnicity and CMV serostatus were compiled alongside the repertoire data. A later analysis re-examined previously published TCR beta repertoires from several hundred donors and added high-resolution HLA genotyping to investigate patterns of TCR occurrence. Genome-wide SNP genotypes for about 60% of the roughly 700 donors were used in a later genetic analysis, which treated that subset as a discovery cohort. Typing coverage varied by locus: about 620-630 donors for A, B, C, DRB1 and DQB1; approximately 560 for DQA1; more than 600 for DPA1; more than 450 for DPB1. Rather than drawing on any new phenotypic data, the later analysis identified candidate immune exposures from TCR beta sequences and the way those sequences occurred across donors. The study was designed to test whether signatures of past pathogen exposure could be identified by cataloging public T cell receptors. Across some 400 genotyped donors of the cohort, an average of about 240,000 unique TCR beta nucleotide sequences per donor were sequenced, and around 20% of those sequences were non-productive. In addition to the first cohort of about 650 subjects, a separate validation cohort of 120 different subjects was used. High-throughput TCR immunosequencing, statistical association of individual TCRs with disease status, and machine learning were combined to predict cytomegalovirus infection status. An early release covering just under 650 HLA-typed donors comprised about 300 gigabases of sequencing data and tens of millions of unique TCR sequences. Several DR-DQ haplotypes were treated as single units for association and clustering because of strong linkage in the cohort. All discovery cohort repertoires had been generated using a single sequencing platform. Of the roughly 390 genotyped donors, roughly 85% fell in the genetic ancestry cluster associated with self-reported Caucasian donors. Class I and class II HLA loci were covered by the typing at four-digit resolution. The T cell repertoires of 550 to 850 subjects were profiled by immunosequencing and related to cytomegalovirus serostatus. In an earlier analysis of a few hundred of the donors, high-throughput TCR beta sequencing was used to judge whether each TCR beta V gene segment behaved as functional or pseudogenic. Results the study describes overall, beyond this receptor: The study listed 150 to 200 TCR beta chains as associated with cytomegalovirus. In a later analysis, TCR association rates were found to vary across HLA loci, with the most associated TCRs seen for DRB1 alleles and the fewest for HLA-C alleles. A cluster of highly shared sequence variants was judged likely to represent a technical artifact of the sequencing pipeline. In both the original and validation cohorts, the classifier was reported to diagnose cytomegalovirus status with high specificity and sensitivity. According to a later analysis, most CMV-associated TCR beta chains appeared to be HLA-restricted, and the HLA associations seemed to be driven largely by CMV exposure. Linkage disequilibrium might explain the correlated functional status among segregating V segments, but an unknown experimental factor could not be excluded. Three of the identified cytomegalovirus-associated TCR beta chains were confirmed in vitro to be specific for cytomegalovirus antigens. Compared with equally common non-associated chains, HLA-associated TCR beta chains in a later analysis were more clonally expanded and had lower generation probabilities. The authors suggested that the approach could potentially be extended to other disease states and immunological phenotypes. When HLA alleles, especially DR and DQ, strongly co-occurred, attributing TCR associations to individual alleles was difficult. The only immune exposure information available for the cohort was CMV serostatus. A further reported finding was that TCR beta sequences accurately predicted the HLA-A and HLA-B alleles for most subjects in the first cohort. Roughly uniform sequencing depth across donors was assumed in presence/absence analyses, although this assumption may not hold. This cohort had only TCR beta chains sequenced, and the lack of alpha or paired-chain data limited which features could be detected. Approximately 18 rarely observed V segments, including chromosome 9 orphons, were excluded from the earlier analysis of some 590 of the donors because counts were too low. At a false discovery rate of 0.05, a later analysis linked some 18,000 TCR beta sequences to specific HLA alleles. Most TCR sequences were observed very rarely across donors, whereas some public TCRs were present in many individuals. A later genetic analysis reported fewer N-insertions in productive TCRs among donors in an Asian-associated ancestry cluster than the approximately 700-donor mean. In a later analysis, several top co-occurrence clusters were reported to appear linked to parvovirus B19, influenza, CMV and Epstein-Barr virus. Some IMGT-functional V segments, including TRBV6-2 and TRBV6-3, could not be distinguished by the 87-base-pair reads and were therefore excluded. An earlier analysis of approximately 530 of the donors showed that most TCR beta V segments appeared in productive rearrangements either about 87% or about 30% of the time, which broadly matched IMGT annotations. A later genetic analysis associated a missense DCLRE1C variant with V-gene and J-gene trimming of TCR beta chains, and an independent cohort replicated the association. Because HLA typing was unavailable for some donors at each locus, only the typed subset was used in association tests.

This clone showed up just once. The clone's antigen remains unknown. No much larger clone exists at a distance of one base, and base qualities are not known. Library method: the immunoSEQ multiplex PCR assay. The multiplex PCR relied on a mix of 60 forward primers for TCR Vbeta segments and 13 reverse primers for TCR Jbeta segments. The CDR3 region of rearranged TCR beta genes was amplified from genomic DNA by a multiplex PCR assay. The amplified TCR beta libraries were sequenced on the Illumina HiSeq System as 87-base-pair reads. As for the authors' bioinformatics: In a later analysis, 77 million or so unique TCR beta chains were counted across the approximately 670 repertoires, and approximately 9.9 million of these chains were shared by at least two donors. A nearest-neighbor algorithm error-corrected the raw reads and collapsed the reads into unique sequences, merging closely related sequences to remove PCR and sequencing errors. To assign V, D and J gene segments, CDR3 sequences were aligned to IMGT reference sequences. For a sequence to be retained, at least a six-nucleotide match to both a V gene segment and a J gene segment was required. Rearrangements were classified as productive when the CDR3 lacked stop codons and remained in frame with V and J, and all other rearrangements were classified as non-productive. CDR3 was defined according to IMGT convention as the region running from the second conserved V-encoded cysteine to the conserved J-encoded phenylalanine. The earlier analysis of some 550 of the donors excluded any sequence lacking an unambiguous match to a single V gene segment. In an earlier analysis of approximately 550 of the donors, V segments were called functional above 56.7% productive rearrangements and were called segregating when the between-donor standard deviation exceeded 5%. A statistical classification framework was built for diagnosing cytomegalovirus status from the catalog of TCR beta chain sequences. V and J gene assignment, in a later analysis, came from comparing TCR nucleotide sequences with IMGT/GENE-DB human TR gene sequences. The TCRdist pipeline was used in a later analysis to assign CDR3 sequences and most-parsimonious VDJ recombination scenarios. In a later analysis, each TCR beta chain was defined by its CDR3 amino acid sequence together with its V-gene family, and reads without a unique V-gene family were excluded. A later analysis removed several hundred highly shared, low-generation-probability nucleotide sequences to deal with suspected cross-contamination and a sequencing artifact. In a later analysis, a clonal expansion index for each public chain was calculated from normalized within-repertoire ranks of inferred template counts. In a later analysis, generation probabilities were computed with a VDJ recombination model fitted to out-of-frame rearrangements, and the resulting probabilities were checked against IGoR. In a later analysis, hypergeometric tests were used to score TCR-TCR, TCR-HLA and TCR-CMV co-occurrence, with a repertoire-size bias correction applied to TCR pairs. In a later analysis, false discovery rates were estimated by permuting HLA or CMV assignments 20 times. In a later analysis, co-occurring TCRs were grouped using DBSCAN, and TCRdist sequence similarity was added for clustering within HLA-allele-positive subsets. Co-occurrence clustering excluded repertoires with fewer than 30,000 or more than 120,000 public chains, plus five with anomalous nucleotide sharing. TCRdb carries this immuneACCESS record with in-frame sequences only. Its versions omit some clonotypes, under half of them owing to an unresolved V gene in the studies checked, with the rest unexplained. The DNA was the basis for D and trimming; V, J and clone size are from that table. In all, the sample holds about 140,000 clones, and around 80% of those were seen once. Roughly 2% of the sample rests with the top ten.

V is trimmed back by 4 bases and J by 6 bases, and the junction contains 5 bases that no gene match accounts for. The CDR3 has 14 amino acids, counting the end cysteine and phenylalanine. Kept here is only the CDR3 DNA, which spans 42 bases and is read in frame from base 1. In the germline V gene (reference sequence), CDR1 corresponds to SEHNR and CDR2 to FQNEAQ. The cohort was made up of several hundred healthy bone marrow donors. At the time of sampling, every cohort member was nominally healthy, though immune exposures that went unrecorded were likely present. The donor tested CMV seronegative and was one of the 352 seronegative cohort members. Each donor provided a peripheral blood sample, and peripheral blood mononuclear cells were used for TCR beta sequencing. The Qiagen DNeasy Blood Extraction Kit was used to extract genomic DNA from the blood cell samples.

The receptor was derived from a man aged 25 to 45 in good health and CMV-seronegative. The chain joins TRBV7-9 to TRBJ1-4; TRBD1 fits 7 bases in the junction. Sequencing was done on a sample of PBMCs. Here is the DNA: TGTGCCAGCAGCTGGGGACAGAAGTATGAAAAACTGTTTTTT. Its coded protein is CASSWGQKYEKLFF.